This T cell receptor beta chain comes out of a study of technical replicates of blood from a handful of donors. Assay used: immunoSEQ multiplex PCR; TCRdb lists only in-frame clones, some missing. The sample yields 75,000 to 95,000 clones, about 93% seen once. The length of the CDR3 is 16 residues. V gave up 0 bases and J gave up 4 bases, with 18 bases separating them. CDR1 and CDR2 (germline): GTSNPN, SVGIG (reference sequence). The chain carries TRBV30 and TRBJ1-2; D is possibly TRBD1 (5 bases). The receptor comes from a human donor in good health. The sequenced sample consisted of T cells isolated from PBMCs. For the CDR3, the DNA is TGTGCCTGGAGTGTTAACCGCGGGGGAGAAATCTATGGCTACACCTTC. Translating gives CAWSVNRGGEIYGYTF. Together with reference TRBV30 and TRBJ1-2, the CDR3 gives the full variable domain: SQTIHQWPATLVQPVGSPLSLECTVEGTSNPNLYWYRQAAGRGLQLLFYSVGIGQISSEVPQNLSASRPQDRQFILSSKKLLLSDSGFYLCAWSVNRGGEIYGYTFGSGTRLTVV.